These T cell receptor beta chains were read from a single sample in a study of vaccination effects on CD4 cells after COVID-19. Sequencing was performed with immunoSEQ multiplex PCR; in TCRdb, only in-frame clones are kept and a portion is missing. Among roughly 34,000 clones listed, around two thirds were seen once. No cognate antigen is known for these TCRs. Source: CD4+ T cells from PBMCs cultured without peptide, taken before COVID-19 vaccination. These receptors came from a human donor who received a COVID-19 vaccine. Both conserved end residues are part of each CDR3. A D gene is named only where the DNA matches it firmly. A row's size may be missing; if present it is once, few, many or a size class.

j_gene | d_gene | v_gene | abundance | CDR3aa | CDR3nt
TRBJ1-5 | . | TRBV18 | . | CASSGDSLSNQPQHF | TGTGCCAGCTCAGGGGACTCCCTCTCCAATCAGCCCCAGCATTTT
TRBJ2-3 | TRBD1 | TRBV5-4 | . | CASSLQGVPDTQYF | TGTGCCAGCAGCTTGCAGGGGGTACCAGATACGCAGTATTTT
TRBJ1-4 | TRBD1 | TRBV5-4 | . | CASSAGTANEKLFF | TGTGCCAGCAGCGCCGGGACAGCTAATGAAAAACTGTTTTTT
TRBJ1-6 | . | TRBV6-5 | . | CASNYGSSYNSPLHF | TGTGCCAGCAACTACGGGAGCTCCTATAATTCACCCCTCCACTTT
TRBJ2-1 | . | TRBV19 | . | CASESPGWDEQFF | TGTGCCAGTGAATCCCCCGGGTGGGATGAGCAGTTCTTC
TRBJ1-5 | TRBD1 | TRBV27 | . | CASSLSPTGGNQPQHF | TGTGCCAGCAGTTTAAGTCCTACAGGGGGCAATCAGCCCCAGCATTTT
TRBJ2-7 | TRBD1 | TRBV29-1 | . | CSVDGTGNTYEQYF | TGCAGCGTTGATGGGACAGGGAACACCTACGAGCAGTACTTC
TRBJ1-6 | TRBD1 | TRBV6-1 | once | CASSEDGQALNSPLHF | TGTGCCAGCAGTGAAGATGGACAGGCCCTTAATTCACCCCTCCACTTT
TRBJ1-1 | . | TRBV6-9 | . | CASRTRTIMNTEAFF | TGTGCCAGCAGAACAAGGACGATTATGAACACTGAAGCTTTCTTT
TRBJ1-2 | . | TRBV19 | . | CASSPSHDQGFYGYTF | TGTGCCAGTAGTCCCTCCCACGACCAGGGATTCTATGGCTACACCTTC
TRBJ2-3 | . | TRBV7-9 | . | CASGIWLGHTDTQYF | TGTGCCAGCGGGATATGGCTAGGCCACACAGATACGCAGTATTTT
TRBJ2-1 | . | TRBV7-2 | . | CASSFGSSSYNEQFF | TGTGCCAGCAGCTTCGGGAGTAGCTCCTACAATGAGCAGTTCTTC
TRBJ2-7 | . | TRBV6-6 | . | CASKPPGSSYEQYF | TGTGCCAGCAAGCCACCAGGGAGCTCCTACGAGCAGTACTTC
TRBJ2-2 | TRBD2 | TRBV19 | . | CASSPGVLTSGRPDPGELFF | TGTGCCAGTAGCCCGGGGGTGCTGACTAGCGGGAGACCCGACCCGGGGGAGCTGTTTTTT
TRBJ2-1 | TRBD1 | TRBV20-1 | . | CSASRDRGYNEQFF | TGCAGTGCTAGTAGGGACAGGGGGTACAATGAGCAGTTCTTC
TRBJ2-4 | . | TRBV7-9 | few | CASSLGGSKGENIQYF | TGTGCCAGCAGCTTAGGGGGGTCGAAAGGGGAAAACATTCAGTACTTC
TRBJ2-3 | . | TRBV7-8 | . | CASSLVGQTTDTQYF | TGTGCCAGCAGCTTAGTTGGCCAAACCACAGATACGCAGTATTTT
TRBJ2-7 | TRBD2 | TRBV4-2 | . | CASSQADSRRGEPYEQYF | TGTGCCAGCAGCCAAGCGGATTCCAGGCGGGGGGAACCTTACGAGCAGTACTTC
TRBJ2-7 | . | TRBV5-8 | . | CASSLSGYEQYF | TGTGCCAGCAGCTTGTCAGGCTACGAGCAGTACTTC
TRBJ2-1 | TRBD1 | TRBV5-1 | once | CASSFGQGANEQFF | TGCGCCAGCAGCTTTGGTCAGGGGGCCAATGAGCAGTTCTTC
TRBJ2-5 | . | TRBV2 | . | CASSEMLAGAETQYF | TGTGCCAGCAGTGAAATGTTGGCGGGGGCAGAGACCCAGTACTTC
TRBJ2-3 | TRBD2 | TRBV24-1 | . | CATSDPTSGLVFGADTQYF | TGTGCCACCAGTGATCCGACTAGCGGTTTAGTCTTCGGAGCAGATACGCAGTATTTT
TRBJ1-1 | TRBD1 | TRBV5-1 | . | CASSRQGNTEAFF | TGCGCCAGCAGCCGACAGGGGAACACTGAAGCTTTCTTT
TRBJ2-7 | TRBD2 | TRBV3-1/TRBV3-2 | once | CASSATSGGASEQYF | TGTGCCAGCAGCGCCACTAGCGGGGGGGCCTCCGAGCAGTACTTC
TRBJ2-3 | TRBD1 | TRBV19 | . | CARTGLADTQYF | TGTGCCAGGACAGGGTTGGCAGATACGCAGTATTTT
TRBJ2-5 | TRBD2 | TRBV5-1 | . | CASSLTSGVGRETQYF | TGCGCCAGCAGCTTGACCAGCGGGGTCGGGCGAGAGACCCAGTACTTC
TRBJ2-7 | . | TRBV2 | . | CASRDREHSVEQYF | TGTGCCAGCAGGGATAGAGAGCACTCGGTCGAGCAGTACTTC
TRBJ1-1 | . | TRBV5-1 | few | CASSHGLDGTEAFF | TGCGCCAGCAGCCATGGATTGGACGGCACTGAAGCTTTCTTT
TRBJ1-5 | . | TRBV6-5 | . | CASTYGTAYNQPQHF | TGTGCCAGCACCTACGGGACTGCTTACAATCAGCCCCAGCATTTT
TRBJ2-7 | TRBD1 | TRBV7-9 | . | CASSARGTGIYEQYF | TGTGCCAGCAGCGCCCGCGGGACAGGCATCTACGAGCAGTACTTC
TRBJ1-2 | . | TRBV7-9 | . | CASSLATLNYGYTF | TGTGCCAGCAGCTTAGCGACGCTCAACTATGGCTACACCTTC
TRBJ1-2 | . | TRBV5-4 | few | CASSLAGSWYGYTF | TGTGCCAGCAGCTTGGCCGGGAGTTGGTATGGCTACACCTTC
TRBJ1-1 | TRBD1 | TRBV3-1/TRBV3-2 | . | CASRQGGGNTEAFF | TGTGCCAGCAGACAGGGGGGTGGGAACACTGAAGCTTTCTTT
TRBJ2-4 | . | TRBV7-9 | few | CASSQKADLAKNIQYF | TGTGCCAGCAGCCAAAAAGCGGACTTAGCCAAAAACATTCAGTACTTC
TRBJ1-5 | . | TRBV2 | once | CASSEESLGQPQHF | TGTGCCAGCAGTGAGGAGTCCCTCGGCCAGCCCCAGCATTTT
TRBJ2-5 | TRBD2 | TRBV5-1 | . | CASSRETSGVGETQYF | TGCGCCAGCAGCCGGGAAACTAGCGGGGTAGGGGAGACCCAGTACTTC
TRBJ1-2 | TRBD1 | TRBV11-2 | . | CASSGQGKNYGYTF | TGTGCCAGCAGCGGACAGGGAAAGAACTATGGCTACACCTTC
TRBJ2-1 | TRBD2 | TRBV10-2 | . | CASKRREAGNEQFF | TGCGCCAGCAAAAGGCGGGAGGCTGGCAATGAGCAGTTCTTC
TRBJ2-7 | . | TRBV27 | few | CASSLKPGDTYEQYF | TGTGCCAGCAGTTTAAAACCGGGCGATACCTACGAGCAGTACTTC
TRBJ1-2 | . | TRBV25-1 | . | CASSDRDASFGYTF | TGTGCCAGCAGTGACCGGGACGCTTCGTTTGGCTACACCTTC
TRBJ2-7 | . | TRBV27 | . | CASSLSQPYEQYF | TGTGCCAGCAGTTTGTCACAGCCCTACGAGCAGTACTTC
TRBJ1-6 | . | TRBV11-2 | . | CASSSRDGNSPLHF | TGTGCCAGCAGCTCCCGGGACGGGAATTCACCCCTCCACTTT